The sequence of this T cell receptor beta chain was determined in a study of T-cell memory formation after mild COVID-19. Whole-study results and caveats: CD4+ contracting clones lay mainly in CM and EM, CD8+ ones in EMRA. The study found balanced CD4/CD8 in clones contracting day 15 to 85 and a CD4+ lean in later expanders. Cross-reactive memory appears to have joined, as suggested by some responding clones showing up in pre-infection memory.

There are many counts of this clonotype. Its antigen remains unknown. TCRdb re-called the 5' RACE reads through MiXCR, storing one row per CDR3 protein. Of roughly 400,000 distinct CDR3 sequences listed, 15% to 20% were seen once; the top ten hold about 22%. The V gene lost 0 bases and the J gene lost 6 bases, with 8 bases spanning the gap. CDR3 length: 13 amino acids. Germline CDR1 DFQATT, CDR2 SNEGSKA (reference sequence). The chain uses TRBV20-1 and TRBJ2-2, with D hard to call. Sample: PBMCs or a T cell subset sorted from them (not recorded which). The clonotype originates from a man between 18 and 35 years old who had mild COVID-19 (a few samples of this study predate the infection). Cell type and time point are not known. The CDR3 DNA reads TGCAGTGCTAGAGATGTGGGGTCCGGGGAGCTGTTTTTT. Protein product: CSARDVGSGELFF.